Here is one T cell receptor beta chain with its context. Time point specified: pretreatment peripheral blood. Synthetic analogs of TCR templates were spiked into every PCR. Assay used: immunoSEQ multiplex PCR; TCRdb lists only in-frame clones, some missing. The table shows about 87,000 clones, with 80% to 85% occurring only once. This record belongs to a study of PD-L1 blockade in urothelial cancer. Overall study context: Between 0 and 3 chemotherapy regimens preceded treatment for each patient. T cells were recovered from blood samples at a median of 141,255.

The germline V gene encodes CDR1 LNHDA and CDR2 SQIVND (reference sequence). There are 13 residues in the CDR3. V was clipped by 7 bases and J by 4 bases; unmatched bases: 6. The origin of this receptor is a man aged 55 to 70 with urothelial cancer. This sequence joins TRBV19 and TRBJ1-2; 7 nucleotides agree with TRBD1. The material sequenced was PBMCs, taken around atezolizumab (anti-PD-L1) treatment. The CDR3 spells CASTMGQSYGYTF. The CDR3 bases are TGTGCCAGTACCATGGGACAGAGCTATGGCTACACCTTC. Full variable domain (missing parts from reference TRBV19 and TRBJ1-2): DGGITQSPKYLFRKEGQNVTLSCEQNLNHDAMYWYRQDPGQGLRLIYYSQIVNDFQKGDIAEGYSVSREKKESFPLTVTSAQKNPTAFYLCASTMGQSYGYTFGSGTRLTVV.